Each of the 30 T cell receptor beta chains below was sequenced from the same sample in a study of blood T cell repertoires in COVID-19 (dated by TCRdb to the early 2020s). The receptor library was made with the immunoSEQ multiplex PCR assay. TCRdb obtained this table from immuneACCESS and retained in-frame rearrangements with V and J assigned. These tables miss some clones; where compared with another copy, unresolved V genes account for less than half of the shortfall, and the remainder is unexplained. The sample yields roughly 320,000 clones; around 87% were counted once. The ten most abundant clones make up over 1% of the sample. The specimen sequenced was peripheral blood. These TCRs come from a man between 65 and 85 years old with acute or convalescent COVID-19.

This clone was seen a single time. This chain connects TRBV28 to TRBJ2-3; 9 positions match TRBD1. CDR1 MDHEN and CDR2 SYDVKM come from the germline V gene. V lost 1 base to trimming and J lost 2 bases; unmatched junction nucleotides: 7. This CDR3 has 17 residues. CDR3 sequence (DNA): TGTGCCAGCAGTTTATCCCGGACAGGGGTAATCACAGATACGCAGTATTTT. Translating gives CASSLSRTGVITDTQYF. The complete variable domain, with remaining parts taken from reference TRBV28 and TRBJ2-3, reads DVKVTQSSRYLVKRTGEKVFLECVQDMDHENMFWYRQDPGLGLRLIYFSYDVKMKEKGDIPEGYSVSREKKERFSLILESASTNQTSMYLCASSLSRTGVITDTQYFGPGTRLTVL.

This clone occurred once. V is TRBV7-9 and J is TRBJ1-5; tentatively, D is TRBD1 (5 bases). In germline, CDR1 is SEHNR, CDR2 FQNEAQ (reference sequence). V lost 3 bases, J lost 3 bases, and 9 bases lay in between. CDR3 size: 14 residues. This CDR3 is CASSFGGANQPQHF. In DNA form, the CDR3 reads TGTGCCAGCAGCTTCGGAGGGGCCAATCAGCCCCAGCATTTT.

V is TRBV18 and J is TRBJ1-6; D is perhaps TRBD1 (6 bases). V dropped 2 bases and J dropped 5 bases, with 7 bases sitting between them. CDR3 length equals 14 residues. Per germline, CDR1 KGHSH and CDR2 LQKENI. The CDR3 bases are TGTGCCAGCTCACCAGGGACAAATAATTCACCCCTCCACTTT. It yields the protein CASSPGTNNSPLHF.

The chain recombines TRBV30 with TRBJ1-2, with 7 bases lining up with TRBD1. V gave up 3 bases and J gave up 6 bases; unmatched junction bases: 13. The CDR3 is 15 amino acids. Germline V lookup: CDR1 GTSNPN, CDR2 SVGIG (reference sequence). The CDR3: CAWRVLGLQGNGYTF. Written as DNA, the CDR3 is TGTGCCTGGAGGGTACTTGGTTTACAGGGGAATGGCTACACCTTC. The full variable domain, in which reference TRBV30 and TRBJ1-2 provide the parts outside the CDR3, is SQTIHQWPATLVQPVGSPLSLECTVEGTSNPNLYWYRQAAGRGLQLLFYSVGIGQISSEVPQNLSASRPQDRQFILSSKKLLLSDSGFYLCAWRVLGLQGNGYTFGSGTRLTVV.

This chain joins TRBV20-1 and TRBJ2-3; D remains ambiguous. Germline V CDR1 and CDR2: DFQATT, SNEGSKA (reference sequence). The V and J ends lost 3 bases and 10 bases respectively, with 11 bases between them. The CDR3 is made up of 11 amino acids. CDR3 protein: CSARAGSAQYF. CDR3 coding DNA: TGCAGTGCTAGGGCAGGTTCGGCGCAGTATTTT.

The chain uses TRBV6-2 or TRBV6-3 and TRBJ2-3, with a possible D match to TRBD2 (6 bases). V dropped 6 bases and J dropped 2 bases, with 15 bases sitting between them. The CDR3 covers 15 residues. Germline assignment: CDR1 MNHEY and CDR2 SVGEGT. This CDR3 is CASSSGLANTDTQYF. For the CDR3, the DNA is TGTGCCAGCAGCTCCGGTCTAGCGAACACAGATACGCAGTATTTT.

The chain is built from TRBV5-5 and TRBJ1-2; D unresolved. Germline CDR1 is SGHKS and CDR2 is YYEKEE (reference sequence). CDR3 length: 15 residues. The V gene lost 1 base and the J gene lost 5 bases, with 15 bases spanning the gap. In nucleotides, the CDR3 is TGTGCCAGCAGCTTGATAGCGGTAGCGCGGTATGGCTACACCTTC. Translation: CASSLIAVARYGYTF.

The chain joins TRBV7-2 to TRBJ2-5; D is possibly TRBD2 (5 bases). Trimming shortened V by 4 bases and J by 3 bases, and 12 bases separated the two germline ends. The CDR3 spans 14 residues. Germline V gives CDR1 SGHTA, CDR2 FQGNSA. CDR3 DNA: TGTGCCAGCAGCTCGGGAAACCCGAAAGAGACCCAGTACTTC. This translates into CASSSGNPKETQYF.

The chain carries TRBV27 and TRBJ2-3; no clear D gene. Trimming took 6 bases from V and 2 from J, leaving 12 bases between them. CDR3 length equals 14 residues. CDR1 is MNHEY and CDR2 is SMNVEV in the germline V gene (reference sequence). CDR3 sequence: CASRVLDPTDTQYF. The CDR3 DNA is TGTGCCAGCAGGGTACTCGATCCCACAGATACGCAGTATTTT.

This clone was observed once. This chain uses TRBV3-1 (or the pseudogene TRBV3-2) with TRBJ1-1; D not certain. The CDR3 extends over 15 amino acids. V lost 0 bases, J lost 10 bases, and 18 bases lay in between. Per germline, CDR1 LGHDT and CDR2 YNNKEL (reference sequence). The chain's CDR3 is CASSQELDPRGGAFF. The DNA for the CDR3 is TGTGCCAGCAGCCAAGAACTGGACCCCCGGGGAGGAGCTTTCTTT.

The rearrangement links TRBV7-8 to TRBJ2-2, with 11 bases identical to TRBD2. Germline values: CDR1 SGHVS, CDR2 FQNEAQ. Trimming at V came to 5 bases and at J to 3 bases, leaving 5 bases not matched to a gene. The CDR3 length is 16 residues. CDR3 coding DNA: TGTGCCAGCAGCCTATTAGCGGGGGGGCACACCGGGGAGCTGTTTTTT. Translated: CASSLLAGGHTGELFF.

The genes are TRBV19 and TRBJ1-6; 9 nucleotides line up with TRBD1. Germline lookup yields CDR1 LNHDA and CDR2 SQIVND (reference sequence). Losses at the gene ends were 5 bases for V and 10 bases for J; bases not matched to a gene: 6. CDR3 size: 14 residues. The CDR3 is CASSGTGRGSPLHF. The CDR3 DNA is TGTGCCAGTAGTGGGACAGGGCGCGGATCACCCCTCCACTTT.

The chain uses TRBV18 and TRBJ2-3; D gene uncertain. V lost 3 bases and J 5 bases, leaving 6 bases between the germline ends. Germline CDR1 KGHSH, CDR2 LQKENI. The CDR3 has 12 residues. The CDR3 sequence: CASSPAGDTQYF. The CDR3 DNA is TGTGCCAGCTCACCCGCCGGAGATACGCAGTATTTT.

This chain's CDR3 is CASSSRPGEYEQYF. CDR3 nucleotides: TGTGCCAGCAGCTCCCGACCCGGGGAGTACGAGCAGTACTTC. The chain is built from TRBV5-6 and TRBJ2-7, with a weak D call TRBD2 (5 bases). CDR1 and CDR2 from the germline V gene are SGHDT and YYEEEE. This CDR3 region has 14 residues. V lost 3 bases and J 4 bases, leaving 14 bases between the germline ends.

The chain has TRBV10-3 and TRBJ2-5, with 10 bases aligning to TRBD2. Per the germline V gene, CDR1 is ENHRY and CDR2 is SYGVKD. The CDR3 length is 16 residues. V shed 4 bases and J 5 bases; nucleotides not matched to a gene: 10. This chain's CDR3 is CAISAGSSGGWETQYF. The CDR3, as DNA: TGTGCCATCAGTGCGGGTTCTAGCGGGGGTTGGGAGACCCAGTACTTC.

J is TRBJ2-1 and V is TRBV19; 12 positions agree with TRBD2. Germline values: CDR1 LNHDA, CDR2 SQIVND (reference sequence). The CDR3 has 20 amino acids. Losses at the gene ends were 4 bases for V and 0 bases for J; bases not matched to a gene: 13. The CDR3 region is CASSKLGQGTSGHSYNEQFF. CDR3 nucleotides: TGTGCCAGTAGTAAGTTAGGACAGGGGACTAGCGGGCACTCCTACAATGAGCAGTTCTTC.

The chain joins TRBV29-1 to TRBJ2-1; 7 bases align to TRBD2. Germline CDR1 SQVTM, CDR2 ANQGSEA. J gave up 4 bases and V 6 bases, and 9 bases lay outside the gene matches. The CDR3 has 14 amino acids. CDR3 bases: TGCAGCGTATACTGGGCTAGCGGATACAATGAGCAGTTCTTC. The encoded protein is CSVYWASGYNEQFF.

The rearrangement uses TRBV28 and TRBJ1-2; D ambiguous. CDR3 length: 14 amino acids. Germline V lookup: CDR1 MDHEN, CDR2 SYDVKM. Trimming stripped 6 bases from V and 1 base from J, with 12 bases between. The CDR3 protein is CASSRGKGNYGYTF. The CDR3, as DNA: TGTGCCAGCAGCCGAGGGAAGGGTAACTATGGCTACACCTTC.

This sequence joins TRBV9 and TRBJ2-7, with TRBD1 matching over 8 bases. Unmatched junction bases numbered 6, after V lost 4 bases and J lost 0 bases. This CDR3 has 15 residues. Germline V gene sequence: CDR1 SGDLS, CDR2 YYNGEE. Here the CDR3 reads CASSPPGQGSYEQYF. In DNA form, the CDR3 reads TGTGCCAGCAGCCCCCCCGGACAGGGCTCCTACGAGCAGTACTTC.

The chain joins TRBV7-2 to TRBJ2-5; D remains ambiguous. Trimming removed 3 bases at V and 5 bases at J, with 7 bases between. CDR1 is SGHTA, CDR2 FQGNSA, per germline. This CDR3 spans 12 amino acids. The CDR3 loop is CASSFAGETQYF. The CDR3 nucleotides read TGTGCCAGCAGCTTCGCCGGGGAGACCCAGTACTTC.

The J gene is TRBJ2-2, the V gene TRBV10-3; 14 bases agree with TRBD2. The CDR3 contains 18 residues. Germline lookup yields CDR1 ENHRY and CDR2 SYGVKD. The J segment lost 5 bases and the V segment lost 8 bases, leaving 13 bases of the junction unmatched. In DNA form, the CDR3 reads TGTGCCATCCTACGGACTAGCGGGGGGAATGCGAGGACCGGGGAGCTGTTTTTT. It encodes CAILRTSGGNARTGELFF.

The chain employs TRBV6-5 and TRBJ1-4; D gene ambiguous. This CDR3 region has 14 residues. V was clipped by 0 bases and J by 10 bases, with 12 bases between them. Germline CDR1 is MNHEY and CDR2 is SVGAGI. This CDR3 reads CASSYSTRGGKLFF. Here the CDR3 DNA reads TGTGCCAGCAGTTACTCGACCCGAGGAGGAAAACTGTTTTTT.

CDR3 region: CASSPSRQDNSPLHF. The CDR3 DNA reads as TGTGCCAGCTCACCTAGCAGACAGGATAATTCACCCCTCCACTTT. The rearrangement links TRBV18 to TRBJ1-6; a possible D gene is TRBD1 (6 bases). V lost 3 bases to trimming and J lost 5 bases, with 11 bases between them. CDR3 size: 15 residues. Germline CDR1 and CDR2: KGHSH and LQKENI. Complete variable domain (other parts from reference TRBV18 and TRBJ1-6): NAGVMQNPRHLVRRRGQEARLRCSPMKGHSHVYWYRQLPEEGLKFMVYLQKENIIDESGMPKERFSAEFPKEGPSILRIQQVVRGDSAAYFCASSPSRQDNSPLHFGNGTRLTVT.

The V call is TRBV5-1, the J call TRBJ2-2; TRBD1 agrees at 7 bases. This CDR3 region has 15 residues. Trimming took 1 base from V and 5 from J; bases not matched to a gene: 5. The V gene's germline CDR1 is SGHRS and CDR2 YFSETQ. The CDR3 DNA reads TGCGCCAGCAGCTTGACAGGGGCAGGGACCGGGGAGCTGTTTTTT. This translates into CASSLTGAGTGELFF.

The V and J genes are TRBV25-1 and TRBJ2-2; no clear D gene. With 2 bases removed from V and 7 bases from J, the gap between germline ends came to 8 bases. This CDR3 is 13 amino acids long. Germline CDR1 reads MGHDK; CDR2 reads SYGVNS. The CDR3 sequence is CASSEPVSGELFF. The DNA of the CDR3 is TGTGCCAGCAGTGAACCCGTTAGCGGGGAGCTGTTTTTT.

The chain carries TRBV28 and TRBJ2-5, with 9 positions matching TRBD1. Germline CDR1 and CDR2: MDHEN and SYDVKM. The junction had 7 bases not matched to a gene; V was cut back by 6 bases and J by 5 bases. The CDR3 contains 14 residues. This chain's CDR3 is CASRKTGGSETQYF. CDR3 sequence (DNA): TGTGCCAGCAGGAAGACAGGGGGTAGCGAGACCCAGTACTTC. The whole variable domain, remainder taken from reference TRBV28 and TRBJ2-5, is DVKVTQSSRYLVKRTGEKVFLECVQDMDHENMFWYRQDPGLGLRLIYFSYDVKMKEKGDIPEGYSVSREKKERFSLILESASTNQTSMYLCASRKTGGSETQYFGPGTRLLVL.

This clone has only a few counts. The V call is TRBV19, the J call TRBJ2-2; D not resolved. V gave up 4 bases and J gave up 7 bases, with 10 bases separating them. CDR1 and CDR2 from the germline V gene are LNHDA and SQIVND (reference sequence). The CDR3 runs 13 residues. The CDR3 protein is CASSTVPVGELFF. The CDR3 DNA reads as TGTGCCAGTAGTACAGTTCCAGTCGGGGAGCTGTTTTTT.

J is TRBJ2-7 and V is TRBV18; 8 bases fit TRBD2. Unmatched junction bases numbered 6, after V lost 2 bases and J lost 3 bases. Germline assignment: CDR1 KGHSH and CDR2 LQKENI. This CDR3 has 15 amino acids. CDR3 residues: CASSPVQREFYEQYF. The CDR3 DNA sequence: TGTGCCAGCTCACCAGTTCAGCGGGAGTTCTACGAGCAGTACTTC.

This clone was counted a single time. The chain links TRBV6-1 to TRBJ2-2; the D is unclear. This CDR3 region has 16 residues. V shed 0 bases and J shed 7 bases, with 15 bases lying between them. Per germline, CDR1 MNHNS and CDR2 SASEGT. The CDR3 spells CASSEALISGGGELFF. Here the CDR3 DNA reads TGTGCCAGCAGTGAAGCGCTAATCTCCGGTGGCGGGGAGCTGTTTTTT.

The V call is TRBV7-2, the J call TRBJ2-7, with D unclear. V gave up 5 bases and J gave up 2 bases, with 10 bases separating them. The CDR3 totals 13 residues. Per the germline V gene, CDR1 is SGHTA and CDR2 is FQGNSA. CDR3 amino acids: CASSIQTPYEQYF. The DNA for the CDR3 is TGTGCCAGCAGCATACAAACGCCCTACGAGCAGTACTTC.